Listed below are T cell receptor beta chains from one sample, sequenced in a study of T-cell memory formation after mild COVID-19. TCRdb recomputed calls from the 5' RACE reads with MiXCR, one row per CDR3 protein. The sample carries roughly 16,000 distinct CDR3 sequences, around 25% recorded once. Specimen: PBMCs or a T cell subset sorted from them (not recorded which). The receptor set was obtained from a man younger than 35 who had mild COVID-19 (a few samples of this study predate the infection). Cell type and time point are not known. Both conserved end residues are part of each CDR3. D genes are given only for firm matches. Clone size is given for some rows only: seen once, a few or many times, or a class if the clone is expanded.

TRBJ1-5,NA,TRBV6-5,NA,TGTGCCAGCTCGGACACGTATAGCAATCAGCCCCAGCATTTT,CASSDTYSNQPQHF
TRBJ2-1,large,TRBV7-2,TRBD2,TGTGCCAGCAGCTTAGAACACCCTTGGACTAGCGGGGGGGGTTTTCTCGATGAGCAGTTCTTC,CASSLEHPWTSGGGFLDEQFF
TRBJ2-6,many,TRBV4-3,NA,TGCGCCAGCAGCCAAGAAGGGAGCTCTGGGGCCAACGTCCTGACTTTC,CASSQEGSSGANVLTF
TRBJ2-7,many,TRBV21-1,NA,TGTGCCAGCAGCAAAGCCCTCTGGGCCCTGTCTGAGCAGTACTTC,CASSKALWALSEQYF
TRBJ2-1,many,TRBV7-3,TRBD1,TGTGCCAGCAGCTTAACTATAAGGACAGGGGGCGCTTACAATGAGCAGTTCTTC,CASSLTIRTGGAYNEQFF
TRBJ2-1,once,TRBV7-3,TRBD1,TGTGCCAGCAGCTTATACAGGGGGCTCTCCTACAATGAGCAGTTCTTC,CASSLYRGLSYNEQFF
TRBJ2-5,few,TRBV7-8,TRBD2,TGTGCCAGCAGCGTCAGCGGGGCTTGGGAGACCCAGTACTTC,CASSVSGAWETQYF
TRBJ2-7,NA,TRBV6-5,NA,TGTGCCAGCAGCCCCCGGAAAGTCTACTACGAGCAGTACTTC,CASSPRKVYYEQYF
TRBJ1-1,few,TRBV9,TRBD1,TGTGCCAGCAGCCCTCACTCCGATGGGACAGGGGTGGTTGCTTTCTTT,CASSPHSDGTGVVAFF
TRBJ2-7,NA,TRBV11-2,NA,TGTGCCAGCAGCCAGACAGAAGCCTACGAGCAGTACTTC,CASSQTEAYEQYF
TRBJ1-1,many,TRBV7-6,NA,TGTGCCAGCAGCGTAGGTGCAGGGGCAGCGAACACTGAAGCTTTCTTT,CASSVGAGAANTEAFF
TRBJ1-3,NA,TRBV7-2,NA,TGTGCCAGCAGCTTACTCCGGGACATAGGAAACACCATATATTTT,CASSLLRDIGNTIYF
TRBJ1-1,NA,TRBV7-9,NA,TGTGCCAGCAACTTAGGGAGGGTGACAGGGAACACTGAAGCTTTCTTT,CASNLGRVTGNTEAFF
TRBJ2-1,many,TRBV6-2/TRBV6-3,TRBD2,TGTGCCAGCGAGACTAGCGGGGGGGCCTACAATGAGCAGTTCTTC,CASETSGGAYNEQFF
TRBJ1-4,many,TRBV4-3,NA,TGCGCCAGCAGCCAAGAGACCCGTGGACAGTCAAATGAAAAACTGTTTTTT,CASSQETRGQSNEKLFF
TRBJ1-5,NA,TRBV7-9,TRBD1,TGTGCCAGCAGCCCAACAGGGGAACAGCCCCAGCATTTT,CASSPTGEQPQHF
TRBJ2-1,NA,TRBV5-1,NA,TGCGCCAGCAGCTTAACGGGGGACTCCTACAATGAGCAGTTCTTC,CASSLTGDSYNEQFF
TRBJ1-3,NA,TRBV7-9,NA,TGTGCCAGCAGCTTAGCGTATTCTGGAAACACCATATATTTT,CASSLAYSGNTIYF
TRBJ1-1,many,TRBV6-2/TRBV6-3,NA,TGTGCCAGCAGCCCGGGCCCGAACACTGAAGCTTTCTTT,CASSPGPNTEAFF
TRBJ2-2,many,TRBV12-3/TRBV12-4,NA,TGTGCCAGCAGTCCTCCCCGGGGGCGCCCGGGCACCGGGGAGCTGTTTTTT,CASSPPRGRPGTGELFF
TRBJ1-5,many,TRBV4-3,TRBD1,TGCGCCAGCAGCCAAGAGGGGACAGGGATGAGAGACAATCAGCCCCAGCATTTT,CASSQEGTGMRDNQPQHF
TRBJ2-3,many,TRBV7-2,NA,TGTGCCAGCACCTTGTGGGCTTACCGCACAGATACGCAGTATTTT,CASTLWAYRTDTQYF
TRBJ2-3,NA,TRBV24-1,TRBD1,TGTGCCACCGCGCACAGGGGTACCACAGATACGCAGTATTTT,CATAHRGTTDTQYF
TRBJ2-2,few,TRBV4-1,NA,TGCGCCAGCAGCCAGGCAGGGCCTCGGACCGGGGAGCTGTTTTTT,CASSQAGPRTGELFF
TRBJ2-5,NA,TRBV20-1,NA,TGCAGTGCTAGAGTCGAGGGGTCCTGGGGAGAGACCCAGTACTTC,CSARVEGSWGETQYF
TRBJ2-1,NA,TRBV18,NA,TGTGCCAGCTCACCGGACCGGACTTCCAATGAGCAGTTCTTC,CASSPDRTSNEQFF
TRBJ1-2,many,TRBV5-1,NA,TGCGCCAGCAGCCCCAGGGGAACCTCTAACTATGGCTACACCTTC,CASSPRGTSNYGYTF
TRBJ2-2,NA,TRBV7-2,NA,TGTGCCAGCAGCTTAGATTTATTGCAGGCGCAACTCGGGGAGCTGTTTTTT,CASSLDLLQAQLGELFF
TRBJ1-2,NA,TRBV12-3/TRBV12-4,TRBD1,TGTGCCAGCAGTACCCGGGACAGGCCGTTAACCGCTAAGGGCTACACCTTC,CASSTRDRPLTAKGYTF
TRBJ1-5,NA,TRBV12-3/TRBV12-4,TRBD1,TGTGCCAGCAGTTACAGGGGAGATCAGCCCCAGCATTTT,CASSYRGDQPQHF
TRBJ2-7,many,TRBV10-3,NA,TGTGCCATCAGTGGACTTTTTGGAGGGGACGAGCAGTACTTC,CAISGLFGGDEQYF
TRBJ2-3,once,TRBV5-1,TRBD1,TGCGCCAGCAGCTTGGCGACAGGGGGCGGCACAGATACGCAGTATTTT,CASSLATGGGTDTQYF
TRBJ2-2,many,TRBV7-9,NA,TGTGCCAGCAGCTTGAGTCCGATCACCGGGGAGCTGTTTTTT,CASSLSPITGELFF
TRBJ2-3,many,TRBV27,TRBD2,TGTGCCAGCAGTTTTACCATCCAGCGGGGGGTGGATACGCAGTATTTT,CASSFTIQRGVDTQYF
TRBJ1-2,many,TRBV29-1,TRBD1,TGCAGCGTTGTCAGGGACAGTCCATTGTATGGCTACACCTTC,CSVVRDSPLYGYTF
TRBJ2-5,many,TRBV4-1,NA,TGCGCCAGCAGCCAAGTTTTCGGGTTCGGTCTTGAGACCCAGTACTTC,CASSQVFGFGLETQYF
TRBJ2-1,once,TRBV9,NA,TGTGCCAGCAGCGATGGCGGGGACAATGAGCAGTTCTTC,CASSDGGDNEQFF
TRBJ2-2,few,TRBV6-2/TRBV6-3,TRBD2,TGTGCCAGCCAGACCCGGCTAGCGGGGGGCGCGAACACCGGGGAGCTGTTTTTT,CASQTRLAGGANTGELFF
TRBJ2-7,NA,TRBV4-2,NA,TGTGCCAGCAGCCAAGAACGGGGCTCCTACTCCTACGAGCAGTACTTC,CASSQERGSYSYEQYF
TRBJ2-5,once,TRBV12-3/TRBV12-4,TRBD1,TGTGCCAGCAGTTTTAGTAGACAGGGGAGCGAGACCCAGTACTTC,CASSFSRQGSETQYF
TRBJ2-2,NA,TRBV7-3,NA,TGTGCCAGCAGCCCCATGGGGACCGGGGAGCTGTTTTTT,CASSPMGTGELFF
TRBJ2-7,many,TRBV7-2,TRBD1,TGTGCCAGCAGCTTGACAGGGGGCGCGTACGAGCAGTACTTC,CASSLTGGAYEQYF
TRBJ2-5,many,TRBV6-5,NA,TGTGCCAGCAGTTACGAAGGGGCTGCGGAAGAGACCCAGTACTTC,CASSYEGAAEETQYF
TRBJ1-2,few,TRBV19,NA,TGTGCCAGCACGCGGGCTAACTATGGCTACACCTTC,CASTRANYGYTF
TRBJ2-7,NA,TRBV12-3/TRBV12-4,NA,TGTGCCAGCAGTCCCGGCCGGCGGGGCCCCTACGAGCAGTACTTC,CASSPGRRGPYEQYF